A single T cell receptor beta chain is shown here with its context. The data originate from a study of cytomegalovirus exposure and HLA in healthy donors. With V trimmed by 2 bases and J by 6 bases, 13 bases remained unmatched. CDR1 and CDR2 from the germline V gene are MNHEY and SMNVEV (reference sequence). The CDR3 covers 17 residues. PCR employed 60 Vbeta and 13 Jbeta primers. The table came from immunoSEQ multiplex PCR; TCRdb's copy has only in-frame clones and leaves some out. This repertoire shows about 120,000 clones, over 60% found once; its top ten account for 1.5% to 2.5%. The chain has TRBV27 and TRBJ2-3; TRBD1 aligns across 8 bases. The TCR sequence derives from a man aged 18 to 30 in good health and CMV-seronegative. The sample was PBMCs. The chain's CDR3 is CASSLGGRGPNRDTQYF. CDR3 nucleotides: TGTGCCAGCAGTTTAGGGGGCAGGGGGCCAAATAGGGATACGCAGTATTTT.